The subject of this entry is one T cell receptor (beta chain). There are 16 residues in the CDR3. V shed 5 bases and J shed 3 bases, with 19 bases lying between them. The germline gives CDR1 MDHEN, CDR2 SYDVKM. In the original processing: Using reference gene primer amplification, nucleated cell counts were estimated. Some clones are missing from TCRdb's copy, which holds only in-frame ones; the method was immunoSEQ multiplex PCR. The V and J calls and clone size come from that table; D and trimming were worked out from the DNA. Of roughly 250,000 clones listed, around 89% are singletons. The data derive from a study of blood T cell repertoires in COVID-19.

The rearrangement links TRBV28 to TRBJ1-2; D is uncertain. Sequencing input: PBMCs or T cells enriched from blood (not recorded which). The sequence was collected from a man aged 40-49 years who had recovered from COVID-19. The CDR3 DNA is TGTGCCAGCAGTGGGCCGAACCCCCCTCTCGACTATGGCTACACCTTC. It encodes CASSGPNPPLDYGYTF.